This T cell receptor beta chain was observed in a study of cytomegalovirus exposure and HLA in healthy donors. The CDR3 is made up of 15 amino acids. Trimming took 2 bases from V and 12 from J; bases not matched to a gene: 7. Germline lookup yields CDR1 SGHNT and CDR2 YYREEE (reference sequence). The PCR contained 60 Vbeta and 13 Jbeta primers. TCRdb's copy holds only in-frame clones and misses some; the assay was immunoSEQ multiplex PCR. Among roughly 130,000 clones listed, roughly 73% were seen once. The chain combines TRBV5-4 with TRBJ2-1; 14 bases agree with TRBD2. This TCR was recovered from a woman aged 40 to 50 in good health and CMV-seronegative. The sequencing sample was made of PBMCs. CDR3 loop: CASSFSTSGGDLQFF. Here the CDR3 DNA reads TGTGCCAGCAGCTTTTCGACTAGCGGGGGGGATCTGCAGTTCTTC.